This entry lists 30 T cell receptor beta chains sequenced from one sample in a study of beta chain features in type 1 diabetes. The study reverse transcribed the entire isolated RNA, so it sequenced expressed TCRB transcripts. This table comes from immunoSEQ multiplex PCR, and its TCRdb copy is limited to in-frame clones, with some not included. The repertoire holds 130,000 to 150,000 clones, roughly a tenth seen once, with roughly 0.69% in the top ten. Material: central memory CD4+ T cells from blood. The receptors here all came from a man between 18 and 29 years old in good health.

DNA of the CDR3: TGTGCCAGCAACCAGGGGCCCAACTATGGCTACACCTTC. This codes for CASNQGPNYGYTF. V gene TRBV6-5 combines with J gene TRBJ1-2; D is possibly TRBD1 (6 bases). Looked up from germline, CDR1 is MNHEY and CDR2 is SVGAGI. This CDR3 comprises 13 residues. Trimming cost V 7 bases and J 2 bases, with 11 bases left between them.

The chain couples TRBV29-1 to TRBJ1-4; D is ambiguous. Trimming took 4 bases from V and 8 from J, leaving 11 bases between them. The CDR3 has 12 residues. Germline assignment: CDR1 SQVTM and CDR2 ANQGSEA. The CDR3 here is CSVGEVKEKLFF. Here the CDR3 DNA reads TGCAGCGTTGGCGAGGTTAAGGAAAAACTGTTTTTT.

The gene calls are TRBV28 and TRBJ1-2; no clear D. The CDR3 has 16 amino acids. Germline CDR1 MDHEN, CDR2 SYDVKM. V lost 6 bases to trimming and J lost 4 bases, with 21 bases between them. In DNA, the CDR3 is TGTGCCAGCAGCCCCCCCGGAGGAGGGCGTACCTATGGCTACACCTTC. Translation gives CASSPPGGGRTYGYTF.

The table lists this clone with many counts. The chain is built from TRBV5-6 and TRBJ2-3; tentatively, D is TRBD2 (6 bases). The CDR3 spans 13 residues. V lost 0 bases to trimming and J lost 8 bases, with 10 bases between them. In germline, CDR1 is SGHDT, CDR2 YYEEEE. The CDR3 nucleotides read TGTGCCAGCAGCTTGGCGGGGGAATCTACGCAGTATTTT. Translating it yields CASSLAGESTQYF.

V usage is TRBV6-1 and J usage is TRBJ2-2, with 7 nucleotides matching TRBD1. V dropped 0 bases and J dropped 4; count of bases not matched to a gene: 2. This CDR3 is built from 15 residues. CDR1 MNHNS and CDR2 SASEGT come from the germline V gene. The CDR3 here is CASSEAGGPTGELFF. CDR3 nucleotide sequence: TGTGCCAGCAGTGAAGCAGGGGGCCCCACCGGGGAGCTGTTTTTT.

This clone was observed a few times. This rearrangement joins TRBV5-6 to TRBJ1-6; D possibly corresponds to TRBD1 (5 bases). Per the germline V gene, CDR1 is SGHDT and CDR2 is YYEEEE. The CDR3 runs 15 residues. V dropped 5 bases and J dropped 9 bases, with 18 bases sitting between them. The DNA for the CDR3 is TGTGCCAGCAGTTCACTTCAGGGCTGGACTTCACCCCTCCACTTT. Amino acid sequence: CASSSLQGWTSPLHF.

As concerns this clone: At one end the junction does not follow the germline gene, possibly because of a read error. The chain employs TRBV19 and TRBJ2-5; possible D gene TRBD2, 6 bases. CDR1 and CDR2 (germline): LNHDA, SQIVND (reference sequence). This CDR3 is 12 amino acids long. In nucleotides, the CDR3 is TGTGCCAGTAGTACCTCGGGAGAGGCCCAGTACTTC. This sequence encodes CASSTSGEAQYF.

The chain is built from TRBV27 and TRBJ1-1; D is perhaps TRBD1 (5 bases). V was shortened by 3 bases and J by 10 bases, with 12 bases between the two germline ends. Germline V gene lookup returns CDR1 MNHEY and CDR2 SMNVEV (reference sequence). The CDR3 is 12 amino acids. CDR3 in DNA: TGTGCCAGCAGTTTTAGGGGCTCGCGAGCTTTCTTT. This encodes CASSFRGSRAFF.

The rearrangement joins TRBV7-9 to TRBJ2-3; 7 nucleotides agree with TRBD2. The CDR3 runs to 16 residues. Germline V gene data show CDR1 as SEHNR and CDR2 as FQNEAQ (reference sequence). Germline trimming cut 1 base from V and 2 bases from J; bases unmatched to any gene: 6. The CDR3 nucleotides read TGTGCCAGCAGCTTAGGTCGAGCGGGGAACACAGATACGCAGTATTTT. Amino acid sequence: CASSLGRAGNTDTQYF.

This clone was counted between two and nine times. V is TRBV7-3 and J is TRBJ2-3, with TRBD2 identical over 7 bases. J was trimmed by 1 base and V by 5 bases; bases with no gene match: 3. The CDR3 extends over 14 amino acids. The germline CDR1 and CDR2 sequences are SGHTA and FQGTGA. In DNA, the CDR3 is TGTGCCAGCAGCCCCGGACTAGGCACAGATACGCAGTATTTT. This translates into CASSPGLGTDTQYF.

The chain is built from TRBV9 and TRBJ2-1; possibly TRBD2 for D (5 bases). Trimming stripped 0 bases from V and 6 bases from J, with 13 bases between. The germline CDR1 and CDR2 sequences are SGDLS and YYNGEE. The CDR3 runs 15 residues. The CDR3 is CASSVAGMGFNEQFF. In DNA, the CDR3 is TGTGCCAGCAGCGTAGCGGGGATGGGGTTCAATGAGCAGTTCTTC.

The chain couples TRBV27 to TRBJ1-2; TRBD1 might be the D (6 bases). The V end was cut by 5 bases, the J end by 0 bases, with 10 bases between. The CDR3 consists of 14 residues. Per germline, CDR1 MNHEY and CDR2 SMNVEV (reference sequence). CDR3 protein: CASSPWTANYGYTF. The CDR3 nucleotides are TGTGCCAGCAGTCCCTGGACAGCTAACTATGGCTACACCTTC.

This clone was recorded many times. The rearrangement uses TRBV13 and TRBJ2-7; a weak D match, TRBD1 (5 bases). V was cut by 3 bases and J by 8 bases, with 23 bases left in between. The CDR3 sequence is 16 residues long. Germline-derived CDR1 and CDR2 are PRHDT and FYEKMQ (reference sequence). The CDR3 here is CASSLGPGQVGLKQYF. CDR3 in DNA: TGTGCCAGCAGCTTGGGGCCAGGGCAGGTCGGTTTGAAGCAGTACTTC.

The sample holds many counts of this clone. Written as DNA, the CDR3 is TGCAGCTTCGTGATAGGGCGGGGGGGCTCGGATGAGCAGTTCTTC. Translated, it gives CSFVIGRGGSDEQFF. The chain has TRBV29-1 and TRBJ2-1; 9 nucleotides agree with TRBD2. Germline V gene data show CDR1 as SQVTM and CDR2 as ANQGSEA. J was trimmed by 8 bases and V by 8 bases; bases with no gene match: 16. This CDR3 has 15 residues.

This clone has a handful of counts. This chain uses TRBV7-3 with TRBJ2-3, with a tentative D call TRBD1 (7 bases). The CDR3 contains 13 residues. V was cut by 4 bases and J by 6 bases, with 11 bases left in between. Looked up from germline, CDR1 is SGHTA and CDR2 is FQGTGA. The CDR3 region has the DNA TGTGCCAGCAGCTGGGACAGCGGGGATACGCAGTATTTT. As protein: CASSWDSGDTQYF.

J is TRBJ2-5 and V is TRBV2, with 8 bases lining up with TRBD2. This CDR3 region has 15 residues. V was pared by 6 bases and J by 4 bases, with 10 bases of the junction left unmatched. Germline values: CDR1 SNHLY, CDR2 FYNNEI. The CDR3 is CASSALGGGTETQYF. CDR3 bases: TGTGCCAGCAGCGCCTTGGGCGGGGGGACAGAGACCCAGTACTTC.

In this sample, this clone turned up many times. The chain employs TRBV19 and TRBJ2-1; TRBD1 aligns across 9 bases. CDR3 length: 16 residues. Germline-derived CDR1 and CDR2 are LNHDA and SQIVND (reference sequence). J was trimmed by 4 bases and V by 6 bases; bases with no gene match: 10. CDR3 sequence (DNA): TGTGCCAGTAGGTTCCTAAACAGGGGGCAATACAATGAGCAGTTCTTC. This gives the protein CASRFLNRGQYNEQFF.

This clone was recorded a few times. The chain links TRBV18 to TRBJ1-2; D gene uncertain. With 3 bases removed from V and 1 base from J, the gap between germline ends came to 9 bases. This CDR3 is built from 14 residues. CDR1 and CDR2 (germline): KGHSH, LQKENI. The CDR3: CASSPPGSNYGYTF. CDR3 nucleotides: TGTGCCAGCTCACCGCCGGGGAGTAACTATGGCTACACCTTC.

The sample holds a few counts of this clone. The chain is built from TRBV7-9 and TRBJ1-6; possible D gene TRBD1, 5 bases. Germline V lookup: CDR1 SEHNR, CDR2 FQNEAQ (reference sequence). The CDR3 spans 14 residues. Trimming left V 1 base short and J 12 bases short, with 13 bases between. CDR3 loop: CASSLDIGGVPLHF. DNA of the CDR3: TGTGCCAGCAGCTTAGATATCGGGGGGGTACCCCTCCACTTT.

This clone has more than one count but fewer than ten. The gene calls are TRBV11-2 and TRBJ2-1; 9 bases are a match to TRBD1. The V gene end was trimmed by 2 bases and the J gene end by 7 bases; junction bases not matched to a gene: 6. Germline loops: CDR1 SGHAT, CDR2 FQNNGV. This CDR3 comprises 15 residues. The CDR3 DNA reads TGTGCCAGCAGCTTAACTGGGACAGGGTATAATGAGCAGTTCTTC. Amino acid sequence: CASSLTGTGYNEQFF.

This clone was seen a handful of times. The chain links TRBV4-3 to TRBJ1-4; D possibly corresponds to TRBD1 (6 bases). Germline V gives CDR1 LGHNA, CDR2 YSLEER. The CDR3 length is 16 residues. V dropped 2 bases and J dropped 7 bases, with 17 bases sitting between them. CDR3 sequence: CASSQMAQGYGEKLFF. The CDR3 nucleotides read TGCGCCAGCAGCCAAATGGCGCAGGGGTATGGTGAAAAACTGTTTTTT.

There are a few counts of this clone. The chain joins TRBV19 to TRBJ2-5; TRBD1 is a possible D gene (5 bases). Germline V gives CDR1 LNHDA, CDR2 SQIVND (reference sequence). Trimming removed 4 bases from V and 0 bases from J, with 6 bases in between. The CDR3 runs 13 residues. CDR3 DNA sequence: TGTGCCAGTAGTACAGGGTACCAAGAGACCCAGTACTTC. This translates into CASSTGYQETQYF.

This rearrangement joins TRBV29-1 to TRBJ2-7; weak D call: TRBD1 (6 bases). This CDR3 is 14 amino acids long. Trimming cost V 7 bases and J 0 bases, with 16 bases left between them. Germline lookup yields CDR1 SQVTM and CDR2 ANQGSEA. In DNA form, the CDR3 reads TGCAGCGAGTCCTCCGGGACATACTCCTACGAGCAGTACTTC. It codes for CSESSGTYSYEQYF.

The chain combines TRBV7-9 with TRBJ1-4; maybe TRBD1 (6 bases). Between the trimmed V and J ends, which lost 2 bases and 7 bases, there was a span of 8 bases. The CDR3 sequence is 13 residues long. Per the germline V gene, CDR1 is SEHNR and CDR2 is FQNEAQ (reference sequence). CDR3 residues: CASSLLGGEKLFF. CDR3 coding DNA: TGTGCCAGCAGCTTACTAGGGGGTGAAAAACTGTTTTTT.

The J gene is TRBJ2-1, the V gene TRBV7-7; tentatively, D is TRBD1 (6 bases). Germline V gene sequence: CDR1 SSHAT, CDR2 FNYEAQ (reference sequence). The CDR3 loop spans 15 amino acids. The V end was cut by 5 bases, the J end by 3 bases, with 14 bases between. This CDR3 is CASSPAGTSYNEQFF. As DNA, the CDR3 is TGTGCCAGCAGCCCCGCAGGGACAAGCTACAATGAGCAGTTCTTC.

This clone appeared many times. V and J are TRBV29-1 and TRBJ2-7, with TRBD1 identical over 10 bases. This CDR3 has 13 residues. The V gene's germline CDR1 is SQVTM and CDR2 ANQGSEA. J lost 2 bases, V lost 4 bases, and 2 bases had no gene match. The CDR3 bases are TGCAGCGTTGGTGACAGGGGGCCCTACGAGCAGTACTTC. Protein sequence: CSVGDRGPYEQYF.

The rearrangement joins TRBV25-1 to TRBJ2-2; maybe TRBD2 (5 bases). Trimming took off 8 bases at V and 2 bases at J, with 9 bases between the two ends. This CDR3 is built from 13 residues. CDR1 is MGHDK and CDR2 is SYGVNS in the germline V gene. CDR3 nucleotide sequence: TGTGCCAGCGAGGAGGATAACACCGGGGAGCTGTTTTTT. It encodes CASEEDNTGELFF. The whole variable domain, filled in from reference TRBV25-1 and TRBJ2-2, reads EADIYQTPRYLVIGTGKKITLECSQTMGHDKMYWYQQDPGMELHLIHYSYGVNSTEKGDLSSESTVSRIRTEHFPLTLESARPSHTSQYLCASEEDNTGELFFGEGSRLTVL.

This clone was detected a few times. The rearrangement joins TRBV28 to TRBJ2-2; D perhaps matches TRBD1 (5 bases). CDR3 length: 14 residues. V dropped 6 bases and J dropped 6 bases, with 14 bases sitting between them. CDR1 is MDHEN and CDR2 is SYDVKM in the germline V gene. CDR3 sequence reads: CASRFRERAGELFF. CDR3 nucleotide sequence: TGTGCCAGCAGATTCAGGGAAAGGGCCGGGGAGCTGTTTTTT.

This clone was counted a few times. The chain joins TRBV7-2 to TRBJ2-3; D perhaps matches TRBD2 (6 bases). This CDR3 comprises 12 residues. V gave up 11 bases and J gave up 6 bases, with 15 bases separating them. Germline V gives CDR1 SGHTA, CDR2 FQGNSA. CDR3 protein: CAGSTSWDTQYF. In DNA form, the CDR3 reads TGTGCCGGGAGTACTAGCTGGGATACGCAGTATTTT.

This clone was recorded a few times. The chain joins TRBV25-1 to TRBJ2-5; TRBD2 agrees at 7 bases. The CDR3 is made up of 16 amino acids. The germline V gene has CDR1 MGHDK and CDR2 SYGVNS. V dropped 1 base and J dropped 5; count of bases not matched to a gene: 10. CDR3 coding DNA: TGTGCCAGCAGTGAATTGTGGCCAGGGAGGGTGGAGACCCAGTACTTC. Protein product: CASSELWPGRVETQYF.